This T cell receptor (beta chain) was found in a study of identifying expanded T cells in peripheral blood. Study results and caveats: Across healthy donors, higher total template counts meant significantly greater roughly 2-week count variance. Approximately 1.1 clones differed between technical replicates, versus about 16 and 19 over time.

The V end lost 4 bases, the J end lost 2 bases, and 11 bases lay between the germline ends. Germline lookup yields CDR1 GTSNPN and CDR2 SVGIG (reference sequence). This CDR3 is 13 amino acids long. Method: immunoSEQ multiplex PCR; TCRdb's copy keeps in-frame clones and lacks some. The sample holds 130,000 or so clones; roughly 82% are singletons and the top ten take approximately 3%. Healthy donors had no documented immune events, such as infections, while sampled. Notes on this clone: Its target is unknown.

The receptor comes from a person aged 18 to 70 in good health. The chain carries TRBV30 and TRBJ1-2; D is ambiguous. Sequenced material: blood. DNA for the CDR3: TGTGCCTGGACCCAGAACAGAAACTATGGCTACACCTTC. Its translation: CAWTQNRNYGYTF.